This TCR beta chain came from a study of OX40 agonist ivuxolimab in advanced cancers. Study as a whole: Melanoma, hepatocellular carcinoma, head and neck or renal cell cancer occurred in dose-escalation patients.

Libraries were prepared by immunoSEQ multiplex PCR; TCRdb keeps only in-frame clonotypes and omits some of them. The table includes 80,000 or so clones, 90% to 95% detected once. This CDR3 is built from 18 residues. The receptor comes from an adult with an advanced solid tumor such as melanoma, head and neck, liver or kidney cancer. This specimen consisted of CD4+ or CD8+ T cells sorted from blood, obtained in a trial of the OX40 agonist ivuxolimab. This chain joins TRBV1 and TRBJ2-6. TRBV1 is a pseudogene segment. Here the CDR3 reads CTSSQEWGSSLGANVLTF. For the CDR3, the DNA is TGCACCAGCAGCCAAGAATGGGGGAGCTCACTTGGGGCCAACGTCCTGACTTTC.